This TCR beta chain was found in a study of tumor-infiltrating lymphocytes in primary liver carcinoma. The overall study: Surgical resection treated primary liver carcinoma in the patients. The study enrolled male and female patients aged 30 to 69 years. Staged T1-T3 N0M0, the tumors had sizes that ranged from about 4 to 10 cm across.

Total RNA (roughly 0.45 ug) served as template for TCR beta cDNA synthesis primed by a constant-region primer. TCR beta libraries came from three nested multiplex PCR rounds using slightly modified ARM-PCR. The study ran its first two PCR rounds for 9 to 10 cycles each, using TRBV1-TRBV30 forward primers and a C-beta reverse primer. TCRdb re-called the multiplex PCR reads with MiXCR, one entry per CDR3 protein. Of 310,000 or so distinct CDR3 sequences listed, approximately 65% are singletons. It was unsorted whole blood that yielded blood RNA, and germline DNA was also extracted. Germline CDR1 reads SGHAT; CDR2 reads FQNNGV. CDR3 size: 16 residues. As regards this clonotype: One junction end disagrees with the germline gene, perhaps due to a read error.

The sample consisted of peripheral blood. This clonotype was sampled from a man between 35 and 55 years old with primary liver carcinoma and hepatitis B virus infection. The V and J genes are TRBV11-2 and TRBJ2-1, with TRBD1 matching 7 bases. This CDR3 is CASGFLGGARDNEQFF. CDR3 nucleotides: TGTGCCAGCGGCTTCCTAGGGGGCGCACGGGATAATGAGCAGTTCTTC. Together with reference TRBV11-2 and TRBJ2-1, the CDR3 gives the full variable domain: EAGVAQSPRYKIIEKRQSVAFWCNPISGHATLYWYQQILGQGPKLLIQFQNNGVVDDSQLPKDRFSAERLKGVDSTLKIQPAKLEDSAVYLCASGFLGGARDNEQFFGPGTRLTVL.